This T cell receptor beta chain is from a study of chemoradiotherapy in HPV16-positive cancers. This CDR3 is 15 amino acids long. Per the germline V gene, CDR1 is SGHAT and CDR2 is FQNNGV. The junction had 2 bases not matched to a gene; V was cut back by 4 bases and J by 0 bases. This clone was recorded a few times. Its antigen is not identified. Overall study results and limits: During treatment, candidate HPV-specific clones and E7-related motifs expanded in tumor.

Generated by immunoSEQ multiplex PCR, the TCRdb table keeps only in-frame clones and is missing some. Found here are tens of thousands of clones, over 75% of them singletons; the top ten hold 3.5% to 4%. V usage is TRBV11-2 and J usage is TRBJ2-3; 9 bases are shared with TRBD2. The source is a human donor with HPV-associated anogenital cancer. The input for sequencing was blood, taken from a patient who underwent chemoradiotherapy. The CDR3 reads CASSYAGGSTDTQYF. The CDR3 region has the DNA TGTGCCAGCAGCTACGCGGGGGGGAGCACAGATACGCAGTATTTT.